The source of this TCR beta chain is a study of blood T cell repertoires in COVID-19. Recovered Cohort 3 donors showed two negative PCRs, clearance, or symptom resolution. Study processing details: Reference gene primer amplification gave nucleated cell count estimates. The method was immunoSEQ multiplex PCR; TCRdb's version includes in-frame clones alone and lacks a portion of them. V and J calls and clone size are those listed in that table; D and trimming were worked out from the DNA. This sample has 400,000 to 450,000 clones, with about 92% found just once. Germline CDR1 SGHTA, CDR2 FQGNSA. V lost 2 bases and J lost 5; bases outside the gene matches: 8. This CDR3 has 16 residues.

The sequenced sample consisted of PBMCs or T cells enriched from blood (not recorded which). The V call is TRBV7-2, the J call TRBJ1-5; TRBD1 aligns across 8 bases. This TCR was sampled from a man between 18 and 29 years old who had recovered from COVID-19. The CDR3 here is CASSLRSGGFYQPQHF. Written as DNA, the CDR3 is TGTGCCAGCAGCTTACGGTCAGGGGGCTTTTATCAGCCCCAGCATTTT.